This entry lists 20 T cell receptor beta chains sequenced from one sample in a study of T cells in Graves' hyperthyroidism and ophthalmopathy. RNA transcripts were the template for amplifying TCR beta CDR3 regions. A first-round RT-PCR of the TCR CDR3 used the HTBI primer set. Using its own MiXCR run on the multiplex PCR reads, TCRdb lists one record per CDR3 protein. This table has fewer than 750,000 distinct CDR3 sequences, about 15% appearing once. Sequences were obtained from blood. The receptor set was obtained from a woman aged 40-49 years with Graves' ophthalmopathy.

This clonotype was detected many times. The V call is TRBV24-1, the J call TRBJ1-1; D not resolved. This CDR3 comprises 12 residues. V was trimmed by 9 bases and J by 4 bases, leaving 11 bases between them. The germline V gene encodes CDR1 KGHDR and CDR2 SFDVKD. In nucleotides, the CDR3 is TGTGCCACCGAAGGTTTTGGCACTGAAGCTTTCTTT. It codes for CATEGFGTEAFF.

The chain has TRBV4-1 and TRBJ2-2; D might be TRBD2 (5 bases). The CDR3 runs 16 residues. The V and J ends lost 0 bases and 4 bases respectively, with 12 bases between them. Germline CDR1 reads MGHRA; CDR2 reads YSYEKL. The CDR3 DNA follows: TGCGCCAGCAGCCAAGACCAAGAGGGTGTCACCGGGGAGCTGTTTTTT. This gives the protein CASSQDQEGVTGELFF.

This clonotype was observed many times. The rearrangement links TRBV2 to TRBJ2-5; a possible D gene is TRBD2 (6 bases). CDR3 length: 15 amino acids. Germline lookup yields CDR1 SNHLY and CDR2 FYNNEI. Trimming took 3 bases from V and 4 from J, leaving 15 bases between them. CDR3: CASSELSAGGETQYF. The CDR3 DNA reads TGTGCCAGCAGTGAGCTGTCAGCCGGGGGAGAGACCCAGTACTTC.

This clonotype has ten or more counts. The chain is built from TRBV2 and TRBJ2-5; tentatively, D is TRBD2 (5 bases). This CDR3 comprises 14 residues. V was shortened by 7 bases and J by 5 bases, with 17 bases between the two germline ends. In germline, CDR1 is SNHLY, CDR2 FYNNEI. This CDR3 reads CASTLLGSRETQYF. CDR3 nucleotides: TGTGCCAGCACGCTACTAGGGTCGCGGGAGACCCAGTACTTC.

This clonotype has at least ten counts. The junction and the germline gene differ at one end; a read error may be behind it. The chain couples TRBV7-6 to TRBJ2-2, with 11 bases aligning to TRBD2. The CDR3 has 16 residues. The germline CDR1 and CDR2 sequences are SGHVS and FNYEAQ. Here the CDR3 reads CANSLILAGATGELFF. The CDR3 DNA follows: TGTGCCAACAGCTTGATACTAGCGGGAGCCACCGGGGAGCTGTTTTTT.

The J gene is TRBJ1-1, the V gene TRBV6-2 or TRBV6-3, with no clear D. Deletions cut 7 bases from V and 3 bases from J, with 9 bases between. There are 12 residues in the CDR3. The germline V gene encodes CDR1 MNHEY and CDR2 SVGEGT. CDR3 sequence: CASKQSYTEAFF. CDR3 DNA sequence: TGTGCCAGCAAGCAGTCTTACACTGAAGCTTTCTTT.

The V call is TRBV12-3 or TRBV12-4, the J call TRBJ1-2, with D unresolved. The germline V and J ends were trimmed by 5 bases and 1 base, with 8 bases remaining between them. CDR3 length: 13 residues. DNA of the CDR3: TGTGCCAGCAGTCAAAGAGATAACTATGGCTACACCTTC. It is translated as CASSQRDNYGYTF.

The chain employs TRBV18 and TRBJ2-4; D is perhaps TRBD1 (6 bases). The CDR3 covers 14 residues. V gave up 4 bases and J gave up 5 bases, with 12 bases separating them. CDR1 and CDR2 (germline): KGHSH, LQKENI. The chain's CDR3 is CASSLQNRENIQYF. Written as DNA, the CDR3 is TGTGCCAGCTCACTCCAAAACAGGGAAAACATTCAGTACTTC.

This clonotype came up a few times. The V and J genes are TRBV7-9 and TRBJ2-7; D is possibly TRBD2 (6 bases). CDR3 length equals 14 residues. With 6 bases removed from V and 2 bases from J, the gap between germline ends came to 14 bases. Germline V gene sequence: CDR1 SEHNR, CDR2 FQNEAQ (reference sequence). DNA for the CDR3: TGTGCCAGCAGTCCCTCGGTAGCGGCCTACGAGCAGTACTTC. Its translation is CASSPSVAAYEQYF.

This clonotype was counted many times. The CDR3 loop reads CAWSVGATYTGELFF. CDR3 in DNA: TGTGCCTGGAGTGTGGGGGCCACCTACACCGGGGAGCTGTTTTTT. This chain uses TRBV30 with TRBJ2-2, with a tentative D call TRBD1 (6 bases). The germline V gene has CDR1 GTSNPN and CDR2 SVGIG (reference sequence). The CDR3 extends over 15 amino acids. Trimming removed 0 bases from V and 3 bases from J, with 11 bases in between.

This clonotype was recorded at least ten times. This chain uses TRBV2 with TRBJ2-5; either TRBD1 or TRBD2 may fit D (5 bases each). The CDR3 length is 11 residues. V lost 3 bases to trimming and J lost 9 bases, with 8 bases between them. From germline, CDR1 is SNHLY and CDR2 FYNNEI. The CDR3 loop reads CASSEVGAQYF. The CDR3 coding sequence is TGTGCCAGCAGTGAGGTGGGGGCCCAGTACTTC.

This clonotype was counted only a few times. This chain uses TRBV29-1 with TRBJ2-5; D gene uncertain. Trimming pared 6 bases from V and 4 bases from J, leaving 3 bases between. CDR1 and CDR2 (germline): SQVTM, ANQGSEA. The CDR3 has 9 residues. The CDR3 sequence is CSVSETQYF. The CDR3 DNA sequence: TGCAGCGTCTCAGAGACCCAGTACTTC. Full variable domain (rest looked up from reference TRBV29-1 and TRBJ2-5): SAVISQKPSRDICQRGTSLTIQCQVDSQVTMMFWYRQQPGQSLTLIATANQGSEATYESGFVIDKFPISRPNLTFSTLTVSNMSPEDSSIYLCSVSETQYFGPGTRLLVL.

This clonotype was recorded many times. The V gene is TRBV30, the J gene TRBJ2-7; possibly TRBD1 or TRBD2 for D (5 bases each). Germline CDR1 is GTSNPN and CDR2 is SVGIG (reference sequence). The germline V and J ends were trimmed by 5 bases and 6 bases, with 17 bases remaining between them. This CDR3 spans 13 amino acids. For the CDR3, the DNA is TGTGCCTGGGAGGGAAGGGGCTTGGTCGAGCAGTACTTC. Protein: CAWEGRGLVEQYF.

This clonotype was found many times. The chain is built from TRBV6-2 or TRBV6-3 and TRBJ2-3; D remains ambiguous. The germline gives CDR1 MNHEY, CDR2 SVGEGT. V shed 3 bases and J shed 0 bases, with 7 bases lying between them. The CDR3 has 14 amino acids. CDR3 DNA: TGTGCCAGCAGTTATGTCGCTAGCACAGATACGCAGTATTTT. Its translation is CASSYVASTDTQYF.

The rearrangement uses TRBV24-1 and TRBJ2-2; 7 nucleotides align to TRBD2. This CDR3 region has 17 residues. Germline CDR1 is KGHDR and CDR2 is SFDVKD. The trim removed 0 bases at V and 2 bases at J, leaving 5 bases unmatched. The CDR3 sequence is CATSDLVAGANTGELFF. The DNA for the CDR3 is TGTGCCACCAGTGATTTGGTGGCGGGAGCAAACACCGGGGAGCTGTTTTTT.

This clonotype came up many times. The chain has TRBV20-1 and TRBJ2-7; the match to TRBD2 covers 8 bases. CDR3 length: 13 amino acids. Looked up from germline, CDR1 is DFQATT and CDR2 is SNEGSKA (reference sequence). J gave up 6 bases and V 6 bases, and 10 bases lay outside the gene matches. CDR3 nucleotide sequence: TGCAGTGCCCGAGGAGCGGGAGAAGTCGAGCAGTACTTC. Residues: CSARGAGEVEQYF.

This clonotype occurred many times. The rearrangement links TRBV4-1 to TRBJ1-1, with 9 bases matching TRBD1. This CDR3 contains 16 residues. Germline V CDR1 and CDR2: MGHRA, YSYEKL. V lost 1 base to trimming and J lost 3 bases; unmatched junction nucleotides: 6. DNA for the CDR3: TGCGCCAGCAGCCAAGGGGCTAACAGGGGGCACACTGAAGCTTTCTTT. Amino acids: CASSQGANRGHTEAFF.

This clonotype came up many times. Written as DNA, the CDR3 is TGTGCCAGCCAGGGACAGGGAACTGAAGCTTTCTTT. Its protein is CASQGQGTEAFF. This chain links TRBV7-3 with TRBJ1-1, with 9 bases aligning to TRBD1. V was clipped by 8 bases and J by 5 bases; unmatched bases: 3. The CDR3 runs 12 residues. Per the germline V gene, CDR1 is SGHTA and CDR2 is FQGTGA.

This clonotype turned up a few times. The chain recombines TRBV7-2 with TRBJ2-5; no definite D call. Trimming stripped 5 bases from V and 7 bases from J, with 17 bases between. The CDR3 contains 14 residues. Germline CDR1 SGHTA, CDR2 FQGNSA. The CDR3 spells CASSPTANLPTQYF. CDR3 coding DNA: TGTGCCAGCAGCCCAACCGCTAACCTCCCGACCCAGTACTTC.

This clonotype was recorded at least ten times. The V and J genes are TRBV28 and TRBJ1-2; D not certain. Per the germline V gene, CDR1 is MDHEN and CDR2 is SYDVKM. Trimming pared 11 bases from V and 1 base from J, leaving 8 bases between. The CDR3 runs 11 residues. CDR3 residues: CASAGNYGYTF. The CDR3 coding sequence is TGTGCCTCTGCCGGTAACTATGGCTACACCTTC.